The 4 T cell receptor beta chains reported below all come from one sample, sequenced in a study of blood T cells in healthy people across ages. Alongside a J-beta primer mix, a sample-barcoded 5' primer served in a second PCR lasting about 7 to 12 cycles. MiXCR was run by TCRdb on the 5' RACE reads, yielding one entry per CDR3 protein. The table includes about 1,500,000 distinct CDR3 sequences, 42% detected once. Sequencing was carried out using blood. The source of these receptors is a woman aged 18-29 years in good health.

This clonotype was counted at least ten times. The rearrangement uses TRBV5-1 and TRBJ2-1; D may match TRBD1 or TRBD2 (6 bases each). The V end was cut by 6 bases, the J end by 1 base, with 20 bases between. The CDR3 is 17 amino acids. CDR1 is SGHRS, CDR2 YFSETQ, per germline. Here the CDR3 DNA reads TGCGCCAGCATATCGGGTTCGGGGGCCGGGTCCTACAATGAGCAGTTCTTC. This translates into CASISGSGAGSYNEQFF. The whole variable domain, filled in from reference TRBV5-1 and TRBJ2-1, reads KAGVTQTPRYLIKTRGQQVTLSCSPISGHRSVSWYQQTPGQGLQFLFEYFSETQRNKGNFPGRFSGRQFSNSRSEMNVSTLELGDSALYLCASISGSGAGSYNEQFFGPGTRLTVL.

The table lists this clonotype with a few counts. The CDR3 region is CASSASGGAADTQYF. CDR3 nucleotide sequence: TGTGCCAGCAGTGCTAGCGGGGGGGCCGCAGATACGCAGTATTTT. The chain is built from TRBV2 and TRBJ2-3; 12 nucleotides agree with TRBD2. V trimming: 4 bases; J trimming: 4 bases; junction bases outside the gene matches: 3. CDR1 SNHLY and CDR2 FYNNEI come from the germline V gene. CDR3 length: 15 amino acids. Full variable domain (remainder filled in from reference TRBV2 and TRBJ2-3): EPEVTQTPSHQVTQMGQEVILRCVPISNHLYFYWYRQILGQKVEFLVSFYNNEISEKSEIFDDQFSVERPDGSNFTLKIRSTKLEDSAMYFCASSASGGAADTQYFGPGTRLTVL.

This rearrangement joins TRBV11-3 to TRBJ2-3, with a weak D call TRBD2 (5 bases). Germline V gives CDR1 SGHNT, CDR2 YENEEA. CDR3 size: 13 residues. V was pared by 7 bases and J by 4 bases, with 12 bases between. CDR3 coding DNA: TGTGCCAGCAAAGCGGCGGAGTCAGATACGCAGTATTTT. The encoded protein is CASKAAESDTQYF.

This clonotype was counted only a few times. The rearrangement links TRBV5-1 to TRBJ2-1, with a tentative D call TRBD2 (5 bases). The end of the DNA fits TRBJ2-7 better, so the J call may be wrong. The CDR3 is 15 amino acids. CDR1 is SGHRS, CDR2 YFSETQ, per germline. CDR3 in amino acids: CASSLWADSYNEQYF. CDR3 nucleotide sequence: TGCGCCAGCAGCTTATGGGCGGACTCCTACAATGAGCAGTACTTC.